This T cell receptor beta chain was profiled in a study of CD8 T cells in ankylosing spondylitis. Via MiXCR, TCRdb re-called the 5' RACE reads, giving one row per CDR3 protein. The sample records more than 25,000 distinct CDR3 sequences, less than 5.5% being singletons. Study-level findings and limits: Previously reported in reactive arthritis synovial fluid and blood were some of the motif variants. Made up of eight highly homologous variants, a TCR beta motif appeared characteristic of ankylosing spondylitis blood. Reportedly, matched ankylosing spondylitis synovial fluid was significantly enriched for disease-linked clones.

This clonotype was detected many times. What it binds is not known. Specimen: blood, either unsorted or a sorted T cell fraction (not recorded which). The receptor was derived from a female donor with ankylosing spondylitis or in good health (not recorded which).

The CDR3 reads CASSPQGQGASNYGYTF. CDR3 sequence (DNA): TGTGCCAGCAGCCCCCAGGGACAGGGGGCGTCGAACTATGGCTACACCTTC. This rearrangement joins TRBV9 to TRBJ1-2; TRBD1 matches 12 bases. The CDR3 covers 17 residues. Germline values: CDR1 SGDLS, CDR2 YYNGEE. Unmatched junction bases numbered 9, after V lost 4 bases and J lost 2 bases.